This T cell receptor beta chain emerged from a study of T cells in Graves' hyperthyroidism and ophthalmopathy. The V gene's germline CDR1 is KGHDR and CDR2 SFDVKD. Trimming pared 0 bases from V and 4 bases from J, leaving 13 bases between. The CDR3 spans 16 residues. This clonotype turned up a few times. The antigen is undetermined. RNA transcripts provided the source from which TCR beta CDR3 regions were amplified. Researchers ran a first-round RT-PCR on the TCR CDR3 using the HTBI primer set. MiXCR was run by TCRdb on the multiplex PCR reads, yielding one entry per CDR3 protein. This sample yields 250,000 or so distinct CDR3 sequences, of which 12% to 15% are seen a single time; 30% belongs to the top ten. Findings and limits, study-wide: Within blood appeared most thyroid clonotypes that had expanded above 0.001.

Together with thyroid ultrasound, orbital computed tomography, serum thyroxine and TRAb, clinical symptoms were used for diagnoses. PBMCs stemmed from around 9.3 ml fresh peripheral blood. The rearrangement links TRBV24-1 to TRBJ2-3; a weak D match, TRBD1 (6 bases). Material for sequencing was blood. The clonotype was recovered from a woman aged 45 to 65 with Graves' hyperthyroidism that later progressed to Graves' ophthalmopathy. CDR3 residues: CATSDLIGPGADTQYF. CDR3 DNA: TGTGCCACCAGTGATTTGATAGGACCAGGGGCAGATACGCAGTATTTT.